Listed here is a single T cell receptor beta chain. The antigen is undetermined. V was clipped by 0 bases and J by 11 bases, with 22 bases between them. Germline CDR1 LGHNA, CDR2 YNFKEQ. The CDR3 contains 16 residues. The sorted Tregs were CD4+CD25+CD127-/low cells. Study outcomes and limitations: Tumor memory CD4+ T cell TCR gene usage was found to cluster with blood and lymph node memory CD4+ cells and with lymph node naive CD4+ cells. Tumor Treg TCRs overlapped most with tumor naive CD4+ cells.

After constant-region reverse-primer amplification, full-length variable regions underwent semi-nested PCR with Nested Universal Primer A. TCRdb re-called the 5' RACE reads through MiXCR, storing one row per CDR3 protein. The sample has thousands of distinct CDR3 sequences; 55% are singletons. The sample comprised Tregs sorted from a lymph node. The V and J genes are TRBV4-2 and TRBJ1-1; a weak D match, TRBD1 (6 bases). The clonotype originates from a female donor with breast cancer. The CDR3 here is CASSQETGSNFRYAFF. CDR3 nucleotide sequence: TGTGCCAGCAGCCAAGAAACAGGGTCAAATTTTCGGTATGCTTTCTTT.